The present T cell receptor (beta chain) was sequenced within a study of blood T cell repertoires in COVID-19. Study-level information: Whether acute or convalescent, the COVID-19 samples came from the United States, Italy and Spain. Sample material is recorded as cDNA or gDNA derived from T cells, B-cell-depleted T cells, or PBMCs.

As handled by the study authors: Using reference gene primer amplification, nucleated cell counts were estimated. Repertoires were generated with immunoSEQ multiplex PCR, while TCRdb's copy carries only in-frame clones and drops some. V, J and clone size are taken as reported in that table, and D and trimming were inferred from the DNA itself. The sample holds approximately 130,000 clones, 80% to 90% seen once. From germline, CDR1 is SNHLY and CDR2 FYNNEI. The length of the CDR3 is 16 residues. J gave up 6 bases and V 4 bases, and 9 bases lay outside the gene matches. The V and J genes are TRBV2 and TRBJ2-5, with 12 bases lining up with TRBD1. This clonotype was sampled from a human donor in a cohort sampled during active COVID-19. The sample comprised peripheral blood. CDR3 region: CASSAPGQGAEKTQYF. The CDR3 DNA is TGTGCCAGCAGTGCGCCGGGACAGGGGGCGGAGAAGACCCAGTACTTC.